Presented here are 8 T cell receptor beta chains from one specimen sequenced in a study of blood T cell repertoires in COVID-19. This table comes from immunoSEQ multiplex PCR, and its TCRdb copy is limited to in-frame clones, with some not included. The sample has approximately 94,000 clones; 91% are singletons. Sequenced input: peripheral blood. These receptors all come from a middle-aged man with active COVID-19.

The chain uses TRBV13 and TRBJ2-3, with TRBD2 as a possible D gene (6 bases). Per germline, CDR1 PRHDT and CDR2 FYEKMQ (reference sequence). The CDR3 has 15 residues. Trimming took off 0 bases at V and 3 bases at J, with 10 bases between the two ends. In nucleotides, the CDR3 is TGTGCCAGCAGCTTAGGCCAACTAGCTACAGATACGCAGTATTTT. This codes for CASSLGQLATDTQYF.

This rearrangement joins TRBV3-1 (or the pseudogene TRBV3-2) to TRBJ1-2; 10 bases match TRBD1. The CDR3 totals 13 residues. The trim removed 3 bases at V and 14 bases at J, leaving 9 bases unmatched. Germline V CDR1 and CDR2: LGHDT, YNNKEL (reference sequence). In DNA, the CDR3 is TGTGCCAGCAGCCAGAGGACAGGGGGATCGCGGACCTTC. Translation: CASSQRTGGSRTF.

This CDR3 is CASSKLAGVETGELFF. The CDR3 bases are TGTGCCAGCAGCAAACTAGCGGGAGTAGAGACCGGGGAGCTGTTTTTT. The rearrangement uses TRBV5-4 and TRBJ2-2; TRBD2 matches at 11 bases. This CDR3 has 16 amino acids. The J segment lost 5 bases and the V segment lost 4 bases, leaving 7 bases of the junction unmatched. Looked up from germline, CDR1 is SGHNT and CDR2 is YYREEE (reference sequence). Full variable domain (remainder filled in from reference TRBV5-4 and TRBJ2-2): ETGVTQSPTHLIKTRGQQVTLRCSSQSGHNTVSWYQQALGQGPQFIFQYYREEENGRGNFPPRFSGLQFPNYSSELNVNALELDDSALYLCASSKLAGVETGELFFGEGSRLTVL.

The chain recombines TRBV5-1 with TRBJ2-2; D remains unclear. Germline V CDR1 and CDR2: SGHRS, YFSETQ. The V and J ends lost 4 bases and 2 bases respectively, with 15 bases between them. The length of the CDR3 is 16 residues. The CDR3 protein is CASSRRVAPNTGELFF. The CDR3 bases are TGCGCCAGCAGCCGCCGTGTGGCTCCTAACACCGGGGAGCTGTTTTTT.

The chain uses TRBV6-1 and TRBJ2-6; 7 bases align to TRBD2. CDR1 is MNHNS and CDR2 is SASEGT in the germline V gene. CDR3 length: 16 residues. With V trimmed by 1 base and J by 2 bases, 2 bases remained unmatched. The CDR3 sequence is CASSEGGTTGANVLTF. CDR3 DNA: TGTGCCAGCAGTGAAGGGGGGACTACTGGGGCCAACGTCCTGACTTTC.

This chain uses TRBV19 with TRBJ1-4; D is uncertain. V lost 9 bases and J 7 bases, leaving 12 bases between the germline ends. The germline CDR1 and CDR2 sequences are LNHDA and SQIVND (reference sequence). CDR3 length equals 12 residues. CDR3 amino acids: CASRLIGEKLFF. The CDR3 DNA is TGTGCCAGCCGTTTAATCGGTGAAAAACTGTTTTTT.

The V gene is TRBV28, the J gene TRBJ2-7; 8 positions agree with TRBD2. The CDR3 totals 13 residues. The J segment lost 2 bases and the V segment lost 7 bases, leaving 4 bases of the junction unmatched. Germline assignment: CDR1 MDHEN and CDR2 SYDVKM. The CDR3 DNA is TGTGCCAGCACTACGGGAGGGACCTACGAGCAGTACGTC. Translation gives CASTTGGTYEQYV.

The chain combines TRBV29-1 with TRBJ1-5; D is perhaps TRBD1 (5 bases). Trimming pared 7 bases from V and 7 bases from J, leaving 17 bases between. Germline V CDR1 and CDR2: SQVTM, ANQGSEA. This CDR3 comprises 13 residues. The CDR3 nucleotides read TGCAGCGCCGCGGCGGGGGAAAGGCAGCCCCAGCATTTT. This codes for CSAAAGERQPQHF.